This TCR beta chain is drawn from a study of T cells in tumors after PD-1 blockade. Study at large: Prior checkpoint blockade, systemic immunosuppressant use, or anti-cancer therapy within 4 weeks excluded patients. Mean per tumor sample: roughly 24,000 templates (554-99,264), more than 6,000 unique clonotypes.

Only in-frame clones appear in the TCRdb table, and some are missing; sequencing was by immunoSEQ multiplex PCR. The sample yields roughly 13,000 clones, about 67% seen once. This clone showed up just once. Each patient got pembrolizumab 200 mg every 3 weeks or cemiplimab 350 mg every 2 weeks. This CDR3 has 13 residues. With 6 bases removed from V and 6 bases from J, the gap between germline ends came to 14 bases. CDR1 MDHEN and CDR2 SYDVKM come from the germline V gene. V is TRBV28 and J is TRBJ1-2, with D possibly being TRBD1 (6 bases). This receptor was taken from a human donor with cutaneous squamous cell carcinoma. The specimen comprised tumor tissue, sampled after anti-PD-1 treatment. DNA for the CDR3: TGTGCCAGCAGACCCCAGGGGCGTCATGGCTACACCTTC. This sequence encodes CASRPQGRHGYTF.